A selection of T cell receptor beta chains follows, all from one sample in a study of blood T cell repertoires in COVID-19. Generated by immunoSEQ multiplex PCR, the TCRdb table keeps only in-frame clones and is missing some. The sample shows over 130,000 clones, about 86% of them seen only once. Sequencing was carried out using peripheral blood. The receptors shown here come from a man in his 70s with acute or convalescent COVID-19. Both conserved end residues are part of each CDR3. A D gene is named only where the DNA matches it firmly. Clone size is not always given. Where it is, it says once, few, many or a class for expanded clones.

abundance: .
v_gene: TRBV27
d_gene: .
j_gene: TRBJ1-2
CDR3aa: CASSTQWEGQRNSYGYTF
CDR3nt: TGTGCCAGCAGTACCCAATGGGAAGGACAGCGGAACTCCTATGGCTACACCTTC

abundance: .
v_gene: TRBV11-2
d_gene: TRBD2
j_gene: TRBJ2-4
CDR3aa: CASSLDGLASGAEVEEYF
CDR3nt: TGTGCCAGCAGCTTAGATGGTTTGGCTAGCGGGGCGGAGGTCGAAGAGTACTTC

abundance: once
v_gene: TRBV9
d_gene: TRBD1
j_gene: TRBJ1-2
CDR3aa: CASSVGTGGPYGYTF
CDR3nt: TGTGCCAGCAGCGTGGGGACAGGGGGCCCCTATGGCTACACCTTC

abundance: .
v_gene: TRBV7-2
d_gene: .
j_gene: TRBJ1-3
CDR3aa: CASSLSGAGAGNTIYF
CDR3nt: TGTGCCAGCAGCCTATCCGGAGCGGGCGCTGGAAACACCATATATTTT

abundance: .
v_gene: TRBV19
d_gene: TRBD2
j_gene: TRBJ2-1
CDR3aa: CASSTWTSGSRVNEQFF
CDR3nt: TGTGCCAGTAGTACCTGGACTAGCGGGAGCAGGGTCAATGAGCAGTTCTTC

abundance: .
v_gene: TRBV6-5
d_gene: .
j_gene: TRBJ1-1
CDR3aa: CASRNLRGTEAFF
CDR3nt: TGTGCCAGCCGTAATTTGCGAGGCACTGAAGCTTTCTTT

abundance: .
v_gene: TRBV19
d_gene: TRBD2
j_gene: TRBJ2-3
CDR3aa: CASSAPRLADGTDTQYF
CDR3nt: TGTGCCAGTAGTGCCCCCAGACTAGCGGACGGCACAGATACGCAGTATTTT

abundance: few
v_gene: TRBV6-1
d_gene: .
j_gene: TRBJ2-7
CDR3aa: CASSEGQGYSGTYEQYF
CDR3nt: TGTGCCAGCAGTGAAGGTCAGGGATATAGCGGAACCTACGAGCAGTACTTC

abundance: .
v_gene: TRBV6-5
d_gene: .
j_gene: TRBJ1-1
CDR3aa: CASRPVTVNTEAFF
CDR3nt: TGTGCCAGCAGACCCGTGACAGTTAACACTGAAGCTTTCTTT

abundance: .
v_gene: TRBV24-1
d_gene: TRBD1
j_gene: TRBJ2-1
CDR3aa: CATRQGSGNEQFF
CDR3nt: TGTGCCACCAGACAGGGGAGTGGTAATGAGCAGTTCTTC

abundance: .
v_gene: TRBV5-8
d_gene: .
j_gene: TRBJ2-1
CDR3aa: CASSLGQGWYNEQFF
CDR3nt: TGTGCCAGCAGCTTGGGGCAGGGATGGTACAATGAGCAGTTCTTC

abundance: once
v_gene: TRBV6-1
d_gene: TRBD1
j_gene: TRBJ1-4
CDR3aa: CASSSGTGDNEKLFF
CDR3nt: TGTGCCAGCAGTTCCGGGACAGGTGATAATGAAAAACTGTTTTTT

abundance: few
v_gene: TRBV24-1
d_gene: .
j_gene: TRBJ2-2
CDR3aa: CATSDFNSATGELFF
CDR3nt: TGTGCCACCAGTGATTTCAATAGTGCCACCGGGGAGCTGTTTTTT

abundance: .
v_gene: TRBV5-1
d_gene: TRBD1
j_gene: TRBJ2-7
CDR3aa: CASSLGDRVNEQYF
CDR3nt: TGCGCCAGCAGCCTCGGGGACAGGGTCAACGAGCAGTACTTC

abundance: few
v_gene: TRBV24-1
d_gene: TRBD1
j_gene: TRBJ2-5
CDR3aa: CATSDTSGQGPQETQYF
CDR3nt: TGTGCCACCAGTGATACCTCAGGACAGGGGCCACAAGAGACCCAGTACTTC

abundance: .
v_gene: TRBV28
d_gene: .
j_gene: TRBJ1-1
CDR3aa: CASSFSGMRFGEAFF
CDR3nt: TGTGCCAGCAGTTTCTCGGGGATGAGGTTTGGTGAAGCTTTCTTT

abundance: .
v_gene: TRBV7-3
d_gene: TRBD1
j_gene: TRBJ1-6
CDR3aa: CASSLATGMDSPLHF
CDR3nt: TGTGCCAGCAGCTTAGCGACAGGGATGGATTCACCCCTCCACTTT

abundance: .
v_gene: TRBV28
d_gene: TRBD1
j_gene: TRBJ2-5
CDR3aa: CASSLPTGGLETQYF
CDR3nt: TGTGCCAGCAGTTTACCTACAGGGGGCTTAGAGACCCAGTACTTC

abundance: .
v_gene: TRBV21-1
d_gene: .
j_gene: TRBJ2-5
CDR3aa: CASSKGAGGPAETQYF
CDR3nt: TGTGCCAGCAGCAAAGGCGCGGGAGGCCCAGCTGAGACCCAGTACTTC

abundance: few
v_gene: TRBV4-3
d_gene: .
j_gene: TRBJ2-4
CDR3aa: CASSQDSTVSKNIQYF
CDR3nt: TGCGCCAGCAGCCAAGATAGTACGGTCTCCAAAAACATTCAGTACTTC

abundance: .
v_gene: TRBV5-1
d_gene: .
j_gene: TRBJ2-5
CDR3aa: CASSFDGQGGRETQYF
CDR3nt: TGCGCCAGCAGCTTCGACGGACAGGGAGGGAGGGAGACCCAGTACTTC

abundance: .
v_gene: TRBV7-2
d_gene: TRBD1
j_gene: TRBJ2-5
CDR3aa: CASSDGQARETQYF
CDR3nt: TGTGCCAGCAGCGACGGACAGGCTCGAGAGACCCAGTACTTC

abundance: .
v_gene: TRBV28
d_gene: .
j_gene: TRBJ1-1
CDR3aa: CASSFMGGRGFTEAFF
CDR3nt: TGTGCCAGCAGTTTTATGGGAGGGAGGGGCTTCACTGAAGCTTTCTTT

abundance: .
v_gene: TRBV27
d_gene: TRBD2
j_gene: TRBJ2-5
CDR3aa: CASSLLASGGQETQYF
CDR3nt: TGTGCCAGCAGTTTATTGGCTAGCGGGGGACAAGAGACCCAGTACTTC

abundance: .
v_gene: TRBV7-2
d_gene: .
j_gene: TRBJ1-3
CDR3aa: CASSWQGSGNTIYF
CDR3nt: TGTGCCAGCAGCTGGCAGGGCTCTGGAAACACCATATATTTT

abundance: .
v_gene: TRBV2
d_gene: .
j_gene: TRBJ2-7
CDR3aa: CAAGEVEQYF
CDR3nt: TGTGCCGCAGGGGAAGTCGAGCAGTACTTC

abundance: .
v_gene: TRBV2
d_gene: TRBD1
j_gene: TRBJ2-1
CDR3aa: CASSADRGQNEQFF
CDR3nt: TGTGCCAGCAGCGCGGACAGGGGGCAGAATGAGCAGTTCTTC

abundance: .
v_gene: TRBV2
d_gene: TRBD1
j_gene: TRBJ1-4
CDR3aa: CASSKDRAGEKLFF
CDR3nt: TGTGCCAGCAGCAAAGACAGGGCAGGGGAAAAACTGTTTTTT

abundance: .
v_gene: TRBV5-1
d_gene: TRBD1
j_gene: TRBJ1-1
CDR3aa: CASSSGQGRAEAFF
CDR3nt: TGCGCCAGCAGCTCCGGACAGGGGAGGGCTGAAGCTTTCTTT

abundance: .
v_gene: TRBV6-2/TRBV6-3
d_gene: .
j_gene: TRBJ2-7
CDR3aa: CASSYARREQYF
CDR3nt: TGTGCCAGCAGTTACGCCAGGAGGGAGCAGTACTTC